Below, 31 T cell receptor beta chains from the same sample are listed, as sequenced in a study of blood T cell repertoires in COVID-19. Some clones are missing from TCRdb's copy, which holds only in-frame ones; the method was immunoSEQ multiplex PCR. Of about 160,000 clones in the sample, roughly 87% were seen once. Source material: peripheral blood. These receptors were obtained from an older woman with active or convalescent COVID-19.

J is TRBJ1-2 and V is TRBV5-6, with D unresolved. The CDR3 is 14 amino acids. Deletions cut 4 bases from V and 7 bases from J, with 17 bases between. The V gene's germline CDR1 is SGHDT and CDR2 YYEEEE. CDR3 sequence (DNA): TGTGCCAGCAGCGAACGGGGTTTGAGGTTTGGCTACACCTTC. Translating gives CASSERGLRFGYTF. Together with reference TRBV5-6 and TRBJ1-2, the CDR3 gives the full variable domain: DAGVTQSPTHLIKTRGQQVTLRCSPKSGHDTVSWYQQALGQGPQFIFQYYEEEERQRGNFPDRFSGHQFPNYSSELNVNALLLGDSALYLCASSERGLRFGYTFGSGTRLTVV.

The chain combines TRBV4-1 with TRBJ1-6; TRBD1 matches at 10 bases. Germline V lookup: CDR1 MGHRA, CDR2 YSYEKL. There are 16 residues in the CDR3. Losses at the gene ends were 3 bases for V and 5 bases for J; bases not matched to a gene: 4. The CDR3 DNA reads TGCGCCAGCAGCCAGGGGGACAGGGGCAATAATTCACCCCTCCACTTT. Residues: CASSQGDRGNNSPLHF.

V gene TRBV2 combines with J gene TRBJ2-5; D gene uncertain. The CDR3 length is 11 residues. CDR1 and CDR2 (germline): SNHLY, FYNNEI. Between the trimmed V and J ends, which lost 5 bases and 8 bases, there was a span of 9 bases. The CDR3 protein is CASSLSNTQYF. The CDR3 DNA sequence: TGTGCCAGCAGTCTTAGCAATACCCAGTACTTC. Full variable domain (outside the CDR3, taken from reference TRBV2 and TRBJ2-5): EPEVTQTPSHQVTQMGQEVILRCVPISNHLYFYWYRQILGQKVEFLVSFYNNEISEKSEIFDDQFSVERPDGSNFTLKIRSTKLEDSAMYFCASSLSNTQYFGPGTRLLVL.

The genes are TRBV11-3 and TRBJ2-1; no clear D. CDR1 is SGHNT, CDR2 YENEEA, per germline. The length of the CDR3 is 15 residues. Trimming took 0 bases from V and 2 from J, leaving 8 bases between them. Here the CDR3 reads CASSLEAGPYNEQFF. DNA for the CDR3: TGTGCCAGCAGCTTAGAGGCAGGCCCCTACAATGAGCAGTTCTTC.

The chain recombines TRBV19 with TRBJ1-5; the D gene is possibly TRBD1 (6 bases). The CDR3 runs to 14 residues. The germline V and J ends were trimmed by 5 bases and 6 bases, with 14 bases remaining between them. CDR1 and CDR2 from the germline V gene are LNHDA and SQIVND (reference sequence). The CDR3 sequence is CASSFTGTSQPQHF. CDR3 nucleotide sequence: TGTGCCAGTAGTTTCACAGGGACCTCTCAGCCCCAGCATTTT.

This rearrangement joins TRBV2 to TRBJ2-7; weak D call: TRBD1 (5 bases). V gave up 3 bases and J gave up 4 bases, with 7 bases separating them. Germline V gene sequence: CDR1 SNHLY, CDR2 FYNNEI. CDR3 length equals 12 residues. The CDR3: CASSETAYEQYF. In DNA, the CDR3 is TGTGCCAGCAGTGAGACAGCTTACGAGCAGTACTTC.

The chain couples TRBV4-3 to TRBJ2-5; 7 bases fit TRBD2. CDR1 and CDR2 from the germline V gene are LGHNA and YSLEER. This CDR3 spans 16 amino acids. After removal of 0 bases from V and 4 bases from J, the junction contained 8 bases not matched to a gene. CDR3 sequence reads: CASSQDRVGGRETQYF. CDR3 nucleotides: TGCGCCAGCAGCCAAGATCGCGTCGGGGGGAGAGAGACCCAGTACTTC.

This chain connects TRBV5-6 to TRBJ2-5; maybe TRBD1 (7 bases). V was clipped by 4 bases and J by 1 base, with 11 bases between them. CDR3 length: 14 amino acids. Per the germline V gene, CDR1 is SGHDT and CDR2 is YYEEEE. The chain's CDR3 is CASSPRGVQETQYF. The CDR3 DNA reads as TGTGCCAGCAGCCCCAGGGGGGTCCAAGAGACCCAGTACTTC.

The rearrangement links TRBV10-3 to TRBJ1-1; no definite D call. Germline V gene data show CDR1 as ENHRY and CDR2 as SYGVKD. Trimming took 0 bases from V and 10 from J, leaving 12 bases between them. This CDR3 is 13 amino acids long. The CDR3 nucleotides read TGTGCCATCAGTGAGTCGGAGGTGCTTCTAGCTTTCTTT. It yields the protein CAISESEVLLAFF.

V gene TRBV24-1 combines with J gene TRBJ2-2; weak D call: TRBD2 (5 bases). Trimming removed 0 bases at V and 2 bases at J, with 15 bases between. CDR3 size: 18 residues. CDR1 and CDR2 from the germline V gene are KGHDR and SFDVKD. The DNA of the CDR3 is TGTGCCACCAGTGATTTGCGGGGTCAGCTAAAAAACACCGGGGAGCTGTTTTTT. It encodes CATSDLRGQLKNTGELFF.

The chain has TRBV6-5 and TRBJ2-3; TRBD1 aligns across 8 bases. Germline assignment: CDR1 MNHEY and CDR2 SVGAGI. V lost 8 bases and J lost 2; bases outside the gene matches: 3. The CDR3 runs 13 residues. The CDR3 DNA reads TGTGCCAGCCGACAGGGGATCACAGATACGCAGTATTTT. Residues: CASRQGITDTQYF.

The chain uses TRBV7-2 and TRBJ2-5; D is perhaps TRBD1 (6 bases). The V gene's germline CDR1 is SGHTA and CDR2 FQGNSA. The CDR3 loop spans 16 amino acids. V was pared by 4 bases and J by 3 bases, with 18 bases between. This CDR3 is CASSSPPGQLKETQYF. The DNA for the CDR3 is TGTGCCAGCAGCTCACCCCCCGGACAGTTAAAAGAGACCCAGTACTTC.

This CDR3 reads CASSPTGDNSPLHF. CDR3 nucleotide sequence: TGTGCCAGCAGCCCGACAGGAGATAATTCACCCCTCCACTTT. The genes are TRBV7-2 and TRBJ1-6; possibly TRBD1 for D (6 bases). The length of the CDR3 is 14 residues. The germline V and J ends were trimmed by 5 bases and 5 bases, with 10 bases remaining between them. Germline CDR1 SGHTA, CDR2 FQGNSA.

This clone turned up a few times. The rearrangement links TRBV6-1 to TRBJ1-4; no clear D gene. Trimming removed 2 bases at V and 4 bases at J, with 14 bases between. The V gene's germline CDR1 is MNHNS and CDR2 SASEGT. The CDR3 has 16 residues. In DNA form, the CDR3 reads TGTGCCAGCAGTGAAAGAAACACTGCGGGTAATGAAAAACTGTTTTTT. It translates to CASSERNTAGNEKLFF.

V is TRBV10-3 and J is TRBJ1-6, with no clear D. This CDR3 region has 13 residues. Trimming shortened V by 0 bases and J by 12 bases, and 9 bases separated the two germline ends. Per germline, CDR1 ENHRY and CDR2 SYGVKD. The CDR3 DNA reads TGTGCCATCAGTGAGTCCCTCGGGGAACCCCTCCACTTT. As protein: CAISESLGEPLHF.

The chain's CDR3 is CASSLNVGNSGNTIYF. As DNA, the CDR3 is TGTGCCAGCAGCCTCAACGTCGGGAACTCTGGAAACACCATATATTTT. This sequence joins TRBV7-2 and TRBJ1-3; D remains unclear. This CDR3 has 16 residues. CDR1 and CDR2 from the germline V gene are SGHTA and FQGNSA. Trimming removed 5 bases at V and 0 bases at J, with 14 bases between.

This sequence joins TRBV5-7 and TRBJ1-3; D unresolved. TRBV5-7 is an open reading frame whose function is uncertain. Trimming cost V 4 bases and J 0 bases, with 14 bases left between them. This CDR3 is built from 16 residues. The CDR3 DNA follows: TGTGCCAGCAGCGGGAGCGGACTCCGCTCTGGAAACACCATATATTTT. Translated: CASSGSGLRSGNTIYF.

V is TRBV19 and J is TRBJ2-1, with 8 bases matching TRBD1. This CDR3 has 15 residues. With V trimmed by 3 bases and J by 6 bases, 7 bases remained unmatched. Germline CDR1 reads LNHDA; CDR2 reads SQIVND (reference sequence). The DNA for the CDR3 is TGTGCCAGTAGTATCCCAGGGGGCGCGGGCAATGAGCAGTTCTTC. It encodes CASSIPGGAGNEQFF.

The chain is built from TRBV27 and TRBJ1-1; 9 positions match TRBD1. In germline, CDR1 is MNHEY, CDR2 SMNVEV (reference sequence). The CDR3 runs to 13 residues. V trimming: 4 bases; J trimming: 6 bases; junction bases outside the gene matches: 3. The CDR3 region is CASSWDRDSEAFF. CDR3 DNA: TGTGCCAGCAGTTGGGACAGGGATTCTGAAGCTTTCTTT.

This clone was observed once. The chain carries TRBV27 and TRBJ2-7; no clear D. Trimming shortened V by 3 bases and J by 4 bases, and 10 bases separated the two germline ends. This CDR3 is built from 13 residues. Germline loops: CDR1 MNHEY, CDR2 SMNVEV (reference sequence). The CDR3 sequence is CASSLGKMYEQYF. As DNA, the CDR3 is TGTGCCAGCAGTTTGGGCAAGATGTACGAGCAGTACTTC.

The rearrangement uses TRBV11-3 and TRBJ1-6; 10 nucleotides align to TRBD1. The CDR3 has 15 residues. Germline V gives CDR1 SGHNT, CDR2 YENEEA. J was trimmed by 9 bases and V by 5 bases; bases with no gene match: 7. CDR3 nucleotide sequence: TGTGCCAGCAGCCCTGGGACAGGGGATGGTTCACCCCTCCACTTT. This codes for CASSPGTGDGSPLHF.

CDR3 residues: CASGLGPGTRFNNEQFF. In nucleotides, the CDR3 is TGTGCTAGTGGTTTGGGACCGGGGACTAGATTTAACAATGAGCAGTTCTTC. The chain couples TRBV12-5 to TRBJ2-1; 8 bases are shared with TRBD2. This CDR3 is 17 amino acids long. V trimming: 1 base; J trimming: 5 bases; junction bases outside the gene matches: 10. The V gene's germline CDR1 is LGHNT and CDR2 FRNRAP.

This clone has only one observation. The rearrangement uses TRBV3-1 (or the pseudogene TRBV3-2) and TRBJ1-6, with a possible D match to TRBD1 (5 bases). The V end lost 0 bases, the J end lost 9 bases, and 15 bases lay between the germline ends. The germline V gene encodes CDR1 LGHDT and CDR2 YNNKEL (reference sequence). The CDR3 loop spans 16 amino acids. The CDR3 DNA reads as TGTGCCAGCAGCCAAGAATCGCAGGGAATAGGTTCACCCCTCCACTTT. This sequence encodes CASSQESQGIGSPLHF.

The V and J genes are TRBV25-1 and TRBJ1-4; D remains ambiguous. V shed 8 bases and J shed 7 bases, with 20 bases lying between them. Germline V gives CDR1 MGHDK, CDR2 SYGVNS. The CDR3 totals 15 residues. The CDR3 DNA sequence: TGTGCCAGCCGTTCCGGTCGGGTCTATGGTGAAAAACTGTTTTTT. Translation: CASRSGRVYGEKLFF.

There are a few counts of this clone. The chain employs TRBV9 and TRBJ1-5, with D possibly being TRBD1 (5 bases). The CDR3 runs 15 residues. From germline, CDR1 is SGDLS and CDR2 YYNGEE. Trimming cost V 7 bases and J 1 base, with 15 bases left between them. CDR3 DNA: TGTGCCAGCTCGCCGGGGCGGGGGAGCAATCAGCCCCAGCATTTT. Translating it yields CASSPGRGSNQPQHF.

CDR3: CASSSGRQLNQPQHF. The CDR3 region has the DNA TGTGCCAGCAGCTCAGGGCGACAGTTGAATCAGCCCCAGCATTTT. This sequence joins TRBV7-8 and TRBJ1-5; TRBD1 is a possible D gene (5 bases). In germline, CDR1 is SGHVS, CDR2 FQNEAQ. The CDR3 runs 15 residues. Trimming took off 4 bases at V and 4 bases at J, with 14 bases between the two ends. The whole variable domain, remainder taken from reference TRBV7-8 and TRBJ1-5, is GAGVSQSPRYKVAKRGQDVALRCDPISGHVSLFWYQQALGQGPEFLTYFQNEAQLDKSGLPSDRFFAERPEGSVSTLKIQRTQQEDSAVYLCASSSGRQLNQPQHFGDGTRLSIL.

This CDR3 is CASVNRVGGYTF. For the CDR3, the DNA is TGTGCCAGTGTAAACAGGGTTGGTGGCTACACCTTC. The J gene is TRBJ1-2, the V gene TRBV7-9; D may be TRBD1 (6 bases). The CDR3 contains 12 residues. Germline V gene lookup returns CDR1 SEHNR and CDR2 FQNEAQ (reference sequence). V shed 9 bases and J shed 7 bases, with 15 bases lying between them.

V usage is TRBV9 and J usage is TRBJ1-6; D uncertain. CDR3 length: 14 residues. In germline, CDR1 is SGDLS, CDR2 YYNGEE. Trimming took 0 bases from V and 8 from J, leaving 9 bases between them. DNA of the CDR3: TGTGCCAGCAGCGTAGCTCCTTCGGATTCACCCCTCCACTTT. It yields the protein CASSVAPSDSPLHF.

This clone came up once. The rearrangement links TRBV24-1 to TRBJ2-3; no clear D. Trimming left V 1 base short and J 7 bases short, with 11 bases between. The CDR3 is made up of 14 amino acids. CDR1 is KGHDR, CDR2 SFDVKD, per germline. The CDR3 sequence is CATSDFNSPNTQYF. CDR3 DNA sequence: TGTGCCACCAGTGATTTTAACTCCCCCAATACGCAGTATTTT.

The V gene is TRBV6-5, the J gene TRBJ1-1, with D possibly matching TRBD1 (5 bases). V shed 6 bases and J shed 1 base, with 12 bases lying between them. The CDR3 runs to 14 residues. Germline lookup yields CDR1 MNHEY and CDR2 SVGAGI. The CDR3 loop reads CASRDPGGNTEAFF. DNA for the CDR3: TGTGCCAGCAGAGATCCGGGGGGGAACACTGAAGCTTTCTTT.

In its sample, this clone was seen once. The V call is TRBV18, the J call TRBJ2-6; 9 nucleotides agree with TRBD1. Per the germline V gene, CDR1 is KGHSH and CDR2 is LQKENI. CDR3 size: 16 residues. V lost 5 bases and J lost 4; bases outside the gene matches: 6. CDR3 loop: CASSSTGGAGANVLTF. The CDR3 DNA is TGTGCCAGCTCAAGCACAGGGGGCGCCGGGGCCAACGTCCTGACTTTC.